This T cell receptor beta chain was recorded in a study of control samples from healthy donors and cancer patients. Assay: immunoSEQ multiplex PCR; the TCRdb copy retains only in-frame clones and omits some. The sample has fewer than 200,000 clones, approximately 96% seen once. CDR1 and CDR2 (germline): SGHKS, YYEKEE (reference sequence). This CDR3 comprises 16 residues. V gave up 6 bases and J gave up 3 bases; unmatched junction bases: 10. Material: blood. This receptor was obtained from a woman between 25 and 40 years old in good health. The chain joins TRBV5-5 to TRBJ2-2; 8 nucleotides line up with TRBD1. In nucleotides, the CDR3 is TGTGCCAGCACCGCGACAGGGGCCTCTTACACCGGGGAGCTGTTTTTT. As protein: CASTATGASYTGELFF.